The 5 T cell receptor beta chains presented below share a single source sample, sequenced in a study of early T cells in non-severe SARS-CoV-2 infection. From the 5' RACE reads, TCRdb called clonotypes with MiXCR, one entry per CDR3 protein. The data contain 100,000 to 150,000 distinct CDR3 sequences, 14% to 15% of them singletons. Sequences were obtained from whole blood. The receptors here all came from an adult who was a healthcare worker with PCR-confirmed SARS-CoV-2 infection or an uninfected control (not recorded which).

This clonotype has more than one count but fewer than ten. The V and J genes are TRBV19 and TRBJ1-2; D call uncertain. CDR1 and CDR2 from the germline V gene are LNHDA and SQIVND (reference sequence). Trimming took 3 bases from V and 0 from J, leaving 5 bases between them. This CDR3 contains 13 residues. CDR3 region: CASSIQTNYGYTF. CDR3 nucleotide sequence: TGTGCCAGTAGTATCCAAACTAACTATGGCTACACCTTC.

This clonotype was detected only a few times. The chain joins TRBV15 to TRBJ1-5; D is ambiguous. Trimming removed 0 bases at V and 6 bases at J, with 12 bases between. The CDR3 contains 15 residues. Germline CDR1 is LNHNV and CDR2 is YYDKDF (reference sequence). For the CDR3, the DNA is TGTGCCACCAGCAGAGATCGGAAGGTATCTCAGCCCCAGCATTTT. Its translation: CATSRDRKVSQPQHF.

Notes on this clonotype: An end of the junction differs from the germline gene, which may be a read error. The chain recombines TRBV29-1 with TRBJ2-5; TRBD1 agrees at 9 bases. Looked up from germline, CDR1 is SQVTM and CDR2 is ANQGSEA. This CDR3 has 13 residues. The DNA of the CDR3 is TGCAGCGTATCAACAGGGGGCGAAAAGACCCAGAACTTC. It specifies CSVSTGGEKTQNF.

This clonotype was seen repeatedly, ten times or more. For the CDR3, the DNA is TGTGCCAGCCGGACAGACGAGAATGAGCAGTTCTTC. Its translation is CASRTDENEQFF. The chain carries TRBV7-9 and TRBJ2-1; tentatively, D is TRBD1 (6 bases). The CDR3 is 12 amino acids. Germline V gene data show CDR1 as SEHNR and CDR2 as FQNEAQ (reference sequence). V gave up 8 bases and J gave up 7 bases, with 12 bases separating them. The full variable domain, its missing parts supplied by reference TRBV7-9 and TRBJ2-1, is DTGVSQNPRHKITKRGQNVTFRCDPISEHNRLYWYRQTLGQGPEFLTYFQNEAQLEKSRLLSDRFSAERPKGSFSTLEIQRTEQGDSAMYLCASRTDENEQFFGPGTRLTVL.

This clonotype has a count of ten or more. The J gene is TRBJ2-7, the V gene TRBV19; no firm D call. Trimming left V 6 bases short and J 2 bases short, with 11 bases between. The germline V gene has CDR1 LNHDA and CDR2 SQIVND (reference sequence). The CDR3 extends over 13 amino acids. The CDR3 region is CASRPKNAYEQYF. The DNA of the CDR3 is TGTGCCAGTAGACCTAAGAACGCCTACGAGCAGTACTTC.